These 16 T cell receptor beta chains share one sample of origin, sequenced in a study of cytomegalovirus exposure and HLA in healthy donors. The data were produced by immunoSEQ multiplex PCR, yet TCRdb's version contains in-frame clones alone and is incomplete. The sample has about 330,000 clones; around 90% are singletons. The sample comprised PBMCs. Receptors were obtained from a woman aged 30 to 39 in good health and CMV-seropositive.

The chain recombines TRBV9 with TRBJ1-6; the D is unclear. Deletions cut 6 bases from V and 6 bases from J, with 10 bases between. CDR1 SGDLS and CDR2 YYNGEE come from the germline V gene. CDR3 length: 13 residues. CDR3: CASTRTFNSPLHF. The CDR3 DNA sequence: TGTGCCAGCACCCGGACTTTTAATTCACCCCTCCACTTT.

The table lists this clone with a count of one. This chain uses TRBV5-4 with TRBJ1-1; the match to TRBD1 covers 7 bases. Germline loops: CDR1 SGHNT, CDR2 YYREEE (reference sequence). V gave up 5 bases and J gave up 1 base; unmatched junction bases: 5. The CDR3 runs 14 residues. The CDR3 DNA follows: TGTGCCAGCAGTTGGGACAGTGAGAACACTGAAGCTTTCTTT. It specifies CASSWDSENTEAFF.

The chain recombines TRBV4-3 with TRBJ2-7; the match to TRBD1 covers 7 bases. CDR3 length equals 18 residues. Germline V CDR1 and CDR2: LGHNA, YSLEER. With V trimmed by 4 bases and J by 3 bases, 18 bases remained unmatched. The CDR3 sequence is CASSRHPPGQDEVYEQYF. The CDR3, as DNA: TGCGCCAGCAGCCGTCACCCCCCTGGACAGGACGAAGTCTACGAGCAGTACTTC.

This clone showed up just a few times. J is TRBJ2-1 and V is TRBV6-5; D unclear. Germline V gene lookup returns CDR1 MNHEY and CDR2 SVGAGI. The CDR3 length is 14 residues. The V gene lost 2 bases and the J gene lost 8 bases, with 13 bases spanning the gap. The CDR3 sequence: CASSYTGPSDEQFF. CDR3 nucleotide sequence: TGTGCCAGCAGTTACACGGGCCCCTCGGATGAGCAGTTCTTC.

This chain joins TRBV5-8 and TRBJ2-7; TRBD1 matches 7 bases. V lost 4 bases, J lost 3 bases, and 16 bases stayed unmatched. Germline V gives CDR1 SGHTS, CDR2 YDEGEE. The CDR3 covers 17 residues. The CDR3 DNA sequence: TGTGCCAGCAGCGACATCCCGGGACAGCAACTTTACTACGAGCAGTACTTC. As protein: CASSDIPGQQLYYEQYF. Using reference TRBV5-8 and TRBJ2-7 for the parts outside the CDR3, the full variable domain is EAGVTQSPTHLIKTRGQQATLRCSPISGHTSVYWYQQALGLGLQFLLWYDEGEERNRGNFPPRFSGRQFPNYSSELNVNALELEDSALYLCASSDIPGQQLYYEQYFGPGTRLTVT.

This sequence joins TRBV5-4 and TRBJ1-6; tentatively, D is TRBD1 (6 bases). CDR1 SGHNT and CDR2 YYREEE come from the germline V gene (reference sequence). This CDR3 has 15 amino acids. The V gene lost 0 bases and the J gene lost 4 bases, with 8 bases spanning the gap. CDR3 sequence (DNA): TGTGCCAGCAGCTTGGAACAGGGATATAATTCACCCCTCCACTTT. Translation: CASSLEQGYNSPLHF. The whole variable domain, filled in from reference TRBV5-4 and TRBJ1-6, reads ETGVTQSPTHLIKTRGQQVTLRCSSQSGHNTVSWYQQALGQGPQFIFQYYREEENGRGNFPPRFSGLQFPNYSSELNVNALELDDSALYLCASSLEQGYNSPLHFGNGTRLTVT.

The V and J genes are TRBV7-2 and TRBJ2-2; a weak D match, TRBD1 (6 bases). This CDR3 comprises 15 residues. CDR1 and CDR2 from the germline V gene are SGHTA and FQGNSA. The V gene lost 6 bases and the J gene lost 2 bases, with 13 bases spanning the gap. The CDR3 sequence: CASRGQGRNTGELFF. The CDR3, as DNA: TGTGCCAGCAGGGGACAAGGCAGAAACACCGGGGAGCTGTTTTTT.

The chain recombines TRBV28 with TRBJ1-4; the D gene is possibly TRBD1 (6 bases). CDR1 MDHEN and CDR2 SYDVKM come from the germline V gene. This CDR3 region has 14 residues. V gave up 5 bases and J gave up 0 bases, with 7 bases separating them. CDR3 amino acids: CASSRTATNEKLFF. The CDR3 nucleotides read TGTGCCAGCAGTCGGACAGCAACTAATGAAAAACTGTTTTTT.

This chain links TRBV5-6 with TRBJ2-2, with D maybe TRBD1 (5 bases). Germline lookup yields CDR1 SGHDT and CDR2 YYEEEE. The CDR3 length is 16 residues. V dropped 0 bases and J dropped 4 bases, with 13 bases sitting between them. DNA of the CDR3: TGTGCCAGCAGCTTGGTCCATGGGGCGCGCACCGGGGAGCTGTTTTTT. Encoded protein: CASSLVHGARTGELFF. The entire variable domain, with the rest obtained from reference TRBV5-6 and TRBJ2-2, is as follows: DAGVTQSPTHLIKTRGQQVTLRCSPKSGHDTVSWYQQALGQGPQFIFQYYEEEERQRGNFPDRFSGHQFPNYSSELNVNALLLGDSALYLCASSLVHGARTGELFFGEGSRLTVL.

This rearrangement joins TRBV9 to TRBJ2-7, with TRBD1 as a possible D gene (5 bases). The CDR3 consists of 14 residues. V shed 1 base and J shed 0 bases, with 8 bases lying between them. CDR1 is SGDLS, CDR2 YYNGEE, per germline. CDR3 coding DNA: TGTGCCAGCAGCGTAAAGGACACCTCCTACGAGCAGTACTTC. Its protein is CASSVKDTSYEQYF.

This clone occurred a few times. The genes are TRBV4-2 and TRBJ2-5; D not certain. Between the trimmed V and J ends, which lost 0 bases and 5 bases, there was a span of 19 bases. Germline assignment: CDR1 LGHNA and CDR2 YNFKEQ. The CDR3 runs 17 residues. DNA for the CDR3: TGTGCCAGCAGCCAAGAACTTTTTTATGGCTCCTCGGAGACCCAGTACTTC. Protein product: CASSQELFYGSSETQYF.

In this sample, this clone turned up once. V gene TRBV9 combines with J gene TRBJ2-7, with D maybe TRBD2 (6 bases). The CDR3 is 13 amino acids. Germline V gene lookup returns CDR1 SGDLS and CDR2 YYNGEE. The V and J ends lost 2 bases and 6 bases respectively, with 12 bases between them. In DNA, the CDR3 is TGTGCCAGCAGCGTGGGGGGATTCTCCGAGCAGTACTTC. Protein product: CASSVGGFSEQYF. Based on the CDR3 plus reference TRBV9 and TRBJ2-7, the full variable domain is DSGVTQTPKHLITATGQRVTLRCSPRSGDLSVYWYQQSLDQGLQFLIQYYNGEERAKGNILERFSAQQFPDLHSELNLSSLELGDSALYFCASSVGGFSEQYFGPGTRLTVT.

The chain links TRBV11-2 to TRBJ2-2; maybe TRBD2 (6 bases). This CDR3 comprises 15 residues. CDR1 is SGHAT and CDR2 is FQNNGV in the germline V gene. Between the trimmed V and J ends, which lost 2 bases and 5 bases, there was a span of 12 bases. This chain's CDR3 is CASSLFVGGTGELFF. Here the CDR3 DNA reads TGTGCCAGCAGCTTATTCGTGGGAGGTACCGGGGAGCTGTTTTTT. Full variable domain (remainder filled in from reference TRBV11-2 and TRBJ2-2): EAGVAQSPRYKIIEKRQSVAFWCNPISGHATLYWYQQILGQGPKLLIQFQNNGVVDDSQLPKDRFSAERLKGVDSTLKIQPAKLEDSAVYLCASSLFVGGTGELFFGEGSRLTVL.

The rearrangement uses TRBV7-3 and TRBJ2-7, with 10 bases lining up with TRBD1. V was pared by 0 bases and J by 4 bases, with 3 bases of the junction left unmatched. Germline assignment: CDR1 SGHTA and CDR2 FQGTGA. The CDR3 consists of 15 residues. The CDR3 DNA follows: TGTGCCAGCAGCTTAACCCCGGACAGGGGGTACGAGCAGTACTTC. Protein sequence: CASSLTPDRGYEQYF. Complete variable domain (other parts from reference TRBV7-3 and TRBJ2-7): GAGVSQTPSNKVTEKGKYVELRCDPISGHTALYWYRQSLGQGPEFLIYFQGTGAADDSGLPNDRFFAVRPEGSVSTLKIQRTERGDSAVYLCASSLTPDRGYEQYFGPGTRLTVT.

The genes are TRBV19 and TRBJ1-1; no firm D call. Trimming cost V 5 bases and J 5 bases, with 9 bases left between them. This CDR3 is 12 amino acids long. The germline V gene encodes CDR1 LNHDA and CDR2 SQIVND (reference sequence). CDR3 DNA: TGTGCCAGTAGTTTCCAGGAGACTGAAGCTTTCTTT. Residues: CASSFQETEAFF. The full variable domain, completed using reference TRBV19 and TRBJ1-1, is DGGITQSPKYLFRKEGQNVTLSCEQNLNHDAMYWYRQDPGQGLRLIYYSQIVNDFQKGDIAEGYSVSREKKESFPLTVTSAQKNPTAFYLCASSFQETEAFFGQGTRLTVV.

V is TRBV5-1 and J is TRBJ2-3; D gene ambiguous. The V and J ends lost 4 bases and 11 bases respectively, with 17 bases between them. The CDR3 contains 13 residues. CDR1 and CDR2 (germline): SGHRS, YFSETQ. The CDR3 sequence: CASSRDLGLLQYF. The CDR3 DNA reads as TGCGCCAGCAGCAGGGATCTAGGTCTCCTGCAGTATTTT. The full variable domain, with the rest looked up from reference TRBV5-1 and TRBJ2-3, is KAGVTQTPRYLIKTRGQQVTLSCSPISGHRSVSWYQQTPGQGLQFLFEYFSETQRNKGNFPGRFSGRQFSNSRSEMNVSTLELGDSALYLCASSRDLGLLQYFGPGTRLTVL.